The 23 T cell receptor beta chains reported below all come from one sample, sequenced in a study of technical replicates of blood from a handful of donors. Sequencing used immunoSEQ multiplex PCR; TCRdb keeps in-frame clones, though not all of them. The sample lists approximately 73,000 clones, 95% occurring once. Sequencing was done on a sample of T cells isolated from PBMCs. The receptors stem from a human donor in good health.

The CDR3 region is CASSQGQGDYGYTF. For the CDR3, the DNA is TGTGCCAGCTCACAGGGACAGGGAGACTATGGCTACACCTTC. V gene TRBV18 combines with J gene TRBJ1-2, with TRBD1 identical over 9 bases. This CDR3 is 14 amino acids long. The germline V gene encodes CDR1 KGHSH and CDR2 LQKENI. The V gene end was trimmed by 4 bases and the J gene end by 3 bases; junction bases not matched to a gene: 3.

The rearrangement uses TRBV5-1 and TRBJ1-1; 7 bases are a match to TRBD1. After removal of 4 bases from V and 3 bases from J, the junction contained 9 bases not matched to a gene. Germline V gene lookup returns CDR1 SGHRS and CDR2 YFSETQ. The CDR3 is 15 residues long. The CDR3 DNA sequence: TGCGCCAGCAGCCTCCAGCTCGACAGGGACACTGAAGCTTTCTTT. Amino acids: CASSLQLDRDTEAFF.

As DNA, the CDR3 is TGTGCCAGCAGCTTGACAGGGCTTAACACCGGGGAGCTGTTTTTT. Its translation is CASSLTGLNTGELFF. The rearrangement joins TRBV5-4 to TRBJ2-2; TRBD1 might be the D (6 bases). The CDR3 spans 15 residues. Germline V lookup: CDR1 SGHNT, CDR2 YYREEE (reference sequence). The V end was cut by 1 base, the J end by 2 bases, with 9 bases between.

The genes are TRBV5-1 and TRBJ2-7; D remains ambiguous. With 5 bases removed from V and 3 bases from J, the gap between germline ends came to 12 bases. CDR3 length: 13 residues. CDR1 and CDR2 (germline): SGHRS, YFSETQ. CDR3 coding DNA: TGCGCCAGCAGTGATGGGCCGTTCTACGAGCAGTACTTC. This encodes CASSDGPFYEQYF.

The rearrangement uses TRBV11-2 and TRBJ2-7; 13 nucleotides line up with TRBD2. This CDR3 contains 16 residues. Germline V gene sequence: CDR1 SGHAT, CDR2 FQNNGV. Losses at the gene ends were 6 bases for V and 5 bases for J; bases not matched to a gene: 10. CDR3 residues: CASRNRNGTSGNEQYF. DNA for the CDR3: TGTGCCAGCAGAAATAGGAACGGGACTAGCGGGAACGAGCAGTACTTC. The full variable domain, with the rest looked up from reference TRBV11-2 and TRBJ2-7, is EAGVAQSPRYKIIEKRQSVAFWCNPISGHATLYWYQQILGQGPKLLIQFQNNGVVDDSQLPKDRFSAERLKGVDSTLKIQPAKLEDSAVYLCASRNRNGTSGNEQYFGPGTRLTVT.

The chain recombines TRBV5-1 with TRBJ1-4, with D perhaps matching TRBD1 (5 bases). Trimming shortened V by 1 base and J by 1 base, and 8 bases separated the two germline ends. The CDR3 has 15 amino acids. The germline V gene encodes CDR1 SGHRS and CDR2 YFSETQ. The CDR3 here is CASSLLGLTNEKLFF. Here the CDR3 DNA reads TGCGCCAGCAGCTTGTTGGGGCTAACTAATGAAAAACTGTTTTTT. Full variable domain (remainder filled in from reference TRBV5-1 and TRBJ1-4): KAGVTQTPRYLIKTRGQQVTLSCSPISGHRSVSWYQQTPGQGLQFLFEYFSETQRNKGNFPGRFSGRQFSNSRSEMNVSTLELGDSALYLCASSLLGLTNEKLFFGSGTQLSVL.

The gene calls are TRBV4-1 and TRBJ2-5; 10 nucleotides match TRBD2. V shed 3 bases, J shed 2 bases, and the junction held 9 bases outside the gene matches. This CDR3 is built from 17 residues. Looked up from germline, CDR1 is MGHRA and CDR2 is YSYEKL. CDR3 nucleotide sequence: TGCGCCAGCAGCCACAATCCTAGCGGGGGAGTTCAAGAGACCCAGTACTTC. Translated, it gives CASSHNPSGGVQETQYF.

This clone was seen just once. The chain recombines TRBV6-6 with TRBJ2-1; 7 nucleotides match TRBD2. V shed 2 bases and J 4 bases; nucleotides not matched to a gene: 8. The length of the CDR3 is 16 residues. The germline CDR1 and CDR2 sequences are MNHNY and SVGAGI (reference sequence). CDR3 sequence (DNA): TGTGCCAGCAGTTACGCGACTAGCCTTAAGTACAATGAGCAGTTCTTC. Residues: CASSYATSLKYNEQFF.

The rearrangement links TRBV6-5 to TRBJ2-7; 8 bases line up with TRBD1. Germline V gene data show CDR1 as MNHEY and CDR2 as SVGAGI. Trimming at V came to 8 bases and at J to 2 bases, leaving 8 bases not matched to a gene. CDR3 length equals 14 residues. The CDR3, as DNA: TGTGCCAGCGGACAGGGCCTACCCCCCTACGAGCAGTACTTC. Encoded protein: CASGQGLPPYEQYF.

The rearrangement uses TRBV19 and TRBJ2-7; D may be TRBD1 (6 bases). V dropped 6 bases and J dropped 0 bases, with 18 bases sitting between them. This CDR3 is 16 amino acids long. The germline gives CDR1 LNHDA, CDR2 SQIVND (reference sequence). The CDR3 DNA sequence: TGTGCCAGTAGCACGAAGAGACAGGCGCTCTCCTACGAGCAGTACTTC. Protein sequence: CASSTKRQALSYEQYF.

The chain employs TRBV28 and TRBJ2-7, with 8 positions matching TRBD2. CDR3 size: 15 residues. The germline V gene has CDR1 MDHEN and CDR2 SYDVKM. Trimming took 2 bases from V and 5 from J; bases not matched to a gene: 8. The DNA of the CDR3 is TGTGCCAGCAGTTTAAGGCCGGGGGGGCAGAACGAGCAGTACTTC. Encoded protein: CASSLRPGGQNEQYF.

This rearrangement joins TRBV7-3 to TRBJ2-5; 7 bases match TRBD2. Germline assignment: CDR1 SGHTA and CDR2 FQGTGA. V lost 5 bases, J lost 4 bases, and 13 bases stayed unmatched. This CDR3 contains 16 residues. The CDR3 sequence is CASSPSGRGTLETQYF. The CDR3 DNA follows: TGTGCCAGCAGCCCGTCGGGGCGGGGGACCCTAGAGACCCAGTACTTC.

The chain is built from TRBV7-9 and TRBJ2-7; 7 nucleotides agree with TRBD2. CDR1 is SEHNR and CDR2 is FQNEAQ in the germline V gene (reference sequence). The CDR3 loop spans 13 amino acids. With V trimmed by 5 bases and J by 6 bases, 7 bases remained unmatched. CDR3 sequence: CASSESGISEQYF. In DNA form, the CDR3 reads TGTGCCAGCAGCGAGAGCGGGATTAGCGAGCAGTACTTC.

The rearrangement links TRBV11-3 to TRBJ1-2; the D gene is possibly TRBD1 (6 bases). This CDR3 comprises 13 residues. Germline CDR1 and CDR2: SGHNT and YENEEA. Trimming took off 6 bases at V and 4 bases at J, with 12 bases between the two ends. CDR3 sequence (DNA): TGTGCCAGCAGAGACAGGCTGGGCTATGGCTACACCTTC. Protein product: CASRDRLGYGYTF.

The V gene is TRBV9, the J gene TRBJ1-5, with D possibly matching TRBD1 (6 bases). CDR3 size: 16 residues. From germline, CDR1 is SGDLS and CDR2 YYNGEE. The V end lost 3 bases, the J end lost 3 bases, and 16 bases lay between the germline ends. The CDR3 reads CASSAGGGGPNQPQHF. The CDR3 DNA follows: TGTGCCAGCAGCGCTGGGGGAGGGGGTCCCAATCAGCCCCAGCATTTT. The full variable domain, with the rest looked up from reference TRBV9 and TRBJ1-5, is DSGVTQTPKHLITATGQRVTLRCSPRSGDLSVYWYQQSLDQGLQFLIQYYNGEERAKGNILERFSAQQFPDLHSELNLSSLELGDSALYFCASSAGGGGPNQPQHFGDGTRLSIL.

This chain connects TRBV2 to TRBJ2-1, with 8 bases that match TRBD1. This CDR3 spans 14 amino acids. The germline V gene encodes CDR1 SNHLY and CDR2 FYNNEI. V lost 10 bases, J lost 5 bases, and 10 bases stayed unmatched. The CDR3 sequence: CATVSGQGDNEQFF. CDR3 in DNA: TGTGCCACCGTCAGCGGACAGGGAGACAATGAGCAGTTCTTC. The full variable domain, rest sourced from reference TRBV2 and TRBJ2-1, is EPEVTQTPSHQVTQMGQEVILRCVPISNHLYFYWYRQILGQKVEFLVSFYNNEISEKSEIFDDQFSVERPDGSNFTLKIRSTKLEDSAMYFCATVSGQGDNEQFFGPGTRLTVL.

V usage is TRBV19 and J usage is TRBJ1-5, with 9 nucleotides matching TRBD1. V shed 6 bases and J 5 bases; nucleotides not matched to a gene: 5. Germline CDR1 and CDR2: LNHDA and SQIVND (reference sequence). This CDR3 has 14 amino acids. CDR3 DNA: TGTGCCAGTAGGTCACAGGGGGCCTATCAGCCCCAGCATTTT. As protein: CASRSQGAYQPQHF.

The chain has TRBV5-6 and TRBJ1-4, with 8 nucleotides matching TRBD1. This CDR3 has 15 amino acids. Germline CDR1 reads SGHDT; CDR2 reads YYEEEE. V trimming: 7 bases; J trimming: 3 bases; junction bases outside the gene matches: 8. In DNA form, the CDR3 reads TGTGCCAGCCGACAGGGGATGGCGGCTAATGAAAAACTGTTTTTT. It specifies CASRQGMAANEKLFF.

This chain uses TRBV15 with TRBJ2-7; weak D call: TRBD1 (6 bases). The CDR3 totals 15 residues. Germline CDR1 is LNHNV and CDR2 is YYDKDF (reference sequence). V lost 9 bases to trimming and J lost 2 bases, with 20 bases between them. CDR3 DNA: TGTGCCACGCGCATAGGGACACATGCAACCTACGAGCAGTACTTC. Protein: CATRIGTHATYEQYF.

This clone occurred once. V usage is TRBV27 and J usage is TRBJ1-2, with a possible D match to TRBD1 (6 bases). CDR1 MNHEY and CDR2 SMNVEV come from the germline V gene (reference sequence). V lost 6 bases, J lost 8 bases, and 13 bases lay in between. The CDR3 is 12 residues long. As DNA, the CDR3 is TGTGCCAGCAGCCAGGGGCCAGGGGGCTACACCTTC. Translating gives CASSQGPGGYTF.

The chain has TRBV27 and TRBJ2-1, with 9 nucleotides matching TRBD2. CDR3 length: 15 amino acids. CDR1 and CDR2 from the germline V gene are MNHEY and SMNVEV (reference sequence). Trimming cost V 3 bases and J 6 bases; bases outside gene matches: 6. CDR3 region: CASSLVASGVNEQFF. The CDR3 DNA is TGTGCCAGCAGTTTGGTGGCTAGCGGGGTCAATGAGCAGTTCTTC.

This chain links TRBV14 with TRBJ2-2; D not certain. The germline V and J ends were trimmed by 4 bases and 3 bases, with 6 bases remaining between them. CDR1 is SGHDN, CDR2 FVKESK, per germline. CDR3 length: 13 residues. The CDR3 spells CASSLFYTGELFF. The CDR3 nucleotides are TGTGCCAGCAGCCTCTTTTACACCGGGGAGCTGTTTTTT.

The chain employs TRBV11-2 and TRBJ2-2, with 8 nucleotides matching TRBD2. V was pared by 5 bases and J by 4 bases, with 9 bases of the junction left unmatched. Per the germline V gene, CDR1 is SGHAT and CDR2 is FQNNGV. The CDR3 covers 16 residues. For the CDR3, the DNA is TGTGCCAGCAGCACCCGAAGCGGGGGCAGCACCGGGGAGCTGTTTTTT. This translates into CASSTRSGGSTGELFF.